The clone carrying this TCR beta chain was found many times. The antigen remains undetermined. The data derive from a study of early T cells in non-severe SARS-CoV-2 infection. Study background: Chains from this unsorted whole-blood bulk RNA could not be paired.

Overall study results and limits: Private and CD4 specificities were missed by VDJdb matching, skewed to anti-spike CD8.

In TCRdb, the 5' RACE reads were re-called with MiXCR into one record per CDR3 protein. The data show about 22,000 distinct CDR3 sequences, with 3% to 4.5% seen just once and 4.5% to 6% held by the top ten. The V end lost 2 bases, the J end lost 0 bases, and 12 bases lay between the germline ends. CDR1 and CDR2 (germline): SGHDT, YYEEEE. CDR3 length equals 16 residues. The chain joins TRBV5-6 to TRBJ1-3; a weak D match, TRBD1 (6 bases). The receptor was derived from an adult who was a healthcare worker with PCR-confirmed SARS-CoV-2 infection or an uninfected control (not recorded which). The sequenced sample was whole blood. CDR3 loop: CASSLPDSASGNTIYF. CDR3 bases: TGTGCCAGCAGCTTACCGGACAGTGCCTCTGGAAACACCATATATTTT.